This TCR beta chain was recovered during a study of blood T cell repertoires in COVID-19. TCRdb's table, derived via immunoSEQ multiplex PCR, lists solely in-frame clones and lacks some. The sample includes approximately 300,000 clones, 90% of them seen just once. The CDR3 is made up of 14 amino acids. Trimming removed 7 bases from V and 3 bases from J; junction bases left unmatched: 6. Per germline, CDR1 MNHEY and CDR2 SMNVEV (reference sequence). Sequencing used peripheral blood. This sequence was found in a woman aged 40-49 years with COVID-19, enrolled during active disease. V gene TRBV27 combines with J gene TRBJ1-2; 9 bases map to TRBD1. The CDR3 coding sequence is TGTGCCAGCATCTTACAGGGGGCTGACTATGGCTACACCTTC. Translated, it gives CASILQGADYGYTF.